Following are 2 T cell receptor beta chains from one sample sequenced in a study of neurological immune-mediated disorders. One entry per CDR3 protein, called by TCRdb with MiXCR from the 5' RACE reads. The sample contains 75,000 to 85,000 distinct CDR3 sequences, roughly 17% of which appear only once. The specimen was PBMCs. These receptors came from a woman between 40 and 55 years old in good health.

This clonotype was observed at least ten times. The chain uses TRBV7-2 and TRBJ2-1; D gene uncertain. V lost 5 bases and J lost 9, with 14 bases in between. This CDR3 is 13 amino acids long. Germline CDR1 and CDR2: SGHTA and FQGNSA. In DNA form, the CDR3 reads TGTGCCAGCAGCCGCGTTTTCCTTAGTGAGCAGTTCTTC. Protein: CASSRVFLSEQFF.

V and J are TRBV18 and TRBJ2-5; maybe TRBD1 (5 bases). This CDR3 region has 14 residues. V shed 3 bases and J shed 3 bases, with 11 bases lying between them. Germline values: CDR1 KGHSH, CDR2 LQKENI. The CDR3 sequence: CASSPKQGKETQYF. The CDR3 nucleotides read TGTGCCAGCTCACCTAAGCAGGGTAAAGAGACCCAGTACTTC.